A selection of T cell receptor beta chains follows, all from one sample in a study of regulatory T cells in long-lasting Graves disease. TCRdb recomputed calls from the multiplex PCR reads with MiXCR, one row per CDR3 protein. The sample has under 500,000 distinct CDR3 sequences; under 25% are singletons. The material was peripheral blood mononuclear cells (PBMCs), obtained when the disease was refractory, from a patient treated with antithyroid drugs. All receptors derive from a female donor with Graves disease. CDR3s include the opening cysteine and the closing phenylalanine or tryptophan. The D gene is left open where the match is weak. Where a row states a size, it is once, few, many or the class of an expanded clone; other rows omit it.

abundance,d_gene,v_gene,len,j_gene,CDR3aa,CDR3nt
-,-,TRBV6-2/TRBV6-3,14,TRBJ1-1,CASSIPGGNTEAFF,TGTGCCAGCAGTATACCGGGGGGGAACACTGAAGCTTTCTTT
-,TRBD2,TRBV7-9,15,TRBJ2-7,CASSLESGGPYEQYF,TGTGCCAGCAGCTTAGAATCGGGAGGGCCCTACGAGCAGTACTTC
many,-,TRBV27,14,TRBJ2-4,CASREGLAKNIQYF,TGTGCCAGCAGGGAAGGACTAGCCAAAAACATTCAGTACTTC
many,-,TRBV28,13,TRBJ1-5,CASSFSMNQPQHF,TGTGCCAGCAGTTTCTCAATGAATCAGCCCCAGCATTTT
few,-,TRBV7-2,14,TRBJ2-2,CASSLVFGTGELFF,TGTGCCAGCAGCTTAGTATTTGGGACCGGGGAGCTGTTTTTT
few,-,TRBV13,15,TRBJ2-7,CASSPGAGSNYEQYF,TGTGCCAGCAGCCCCGGGGCAGGGAGTAACTACGAGCAGTACTTC
once,TRBD1,TRBV7-2,14,TRBJ2-1,CASSSPGTGNEQFF,TGTGCCAGCAGCAGTCCCGGGACAGGGAATGAGCAGTTCTTC
many,-,TRBV7-3,14,TRBJ2-2,CASSRGGNTGELFF,TGTGCCAGCAGCCGCGGAGGGAACACCGGGGAGCTGTTTTTT
many,-,TRBV28,12,TRBJ2-7,CASRAETYEQYF,TGTGCCAGCAGGGCGGAGACCTACGAGCAGTACTTC
few,TRBD1,TRBV7-9,14,TRBJ2-7,CASSSPGQHYEQYF,TGTGCCAGCAGCAGCCCGGGACAGCACTACGAGCAGTACTTC
-,TRBD1,TRBV5-6,13,TRBJ1-1,CASSPGQGRKAFF,TGTGCCAGCAGCCCCGGACAGGGGAGGAAAGCTTTCTTT
-,-,TRBV3-1,13,TRBJ2-2,CASSHTNTGELFF,TGTGCCAGCAGTCATACAAACACCGGGGAGCTGTTTTTT
-,-,TRBV29-1,12,TRBJ2-2,CSARPPSGELFF,TGCAGCGCCCGGCCCCCGAGCGGGGAGCTGTTTTTT
many,-,TRBV12-3/TRBV12-4,16,TRBJ1-1,CASSSPRGLRNTEAFF,TGTGCCAGCAGCTCACCCCGGGGACTGCGGAACACTGAAGCTTTCTTT
-,TRBD2,TRBV20-1,14,TRBJ2-7,CSARELAGTYEQYF,TGCAGTGCTAGAGAACTAGCGGGAACCTACGAGCAGTACTTC
-,TRBD2,TRBV10-3,15,TRBJ2-3,CAISLSGTHTDTQYF,TGTGCCATCAGTCTCAGCGGGACCCACACAGATACGCAGTATTTT
many,TRBD1,TRBV10-3,13,TRBJ1-1,CATGTGVNPEAFF,TGTGCCACCGGGACAGGCGTTAACCCTGAAGCTTTCTTT
-,-,TRBV7-2,16,TRBJ2-2,CASRLQASPNTGELFF,TGTGCCAGCAGGTTACAGGCCTCACCGAACACCGGGGAGCTGTTTTTT
few,TRBD1,TRBV2,12,TRBJ1-1,CASSRDRETTFF,TGTGCCAGCAGTAGGGACAGGGAAACGACTTTCTTT
few,TRBD1,TRBV15,18,TRBJ2-7,CATSRDRVGEGQGYEQYF,TGTGCCACCAGCAGAGATCGAGTGGGTGAGGGACAGGGCTACGAGCAGTACTTC
-,TRBD1,TRBV19,15,TRBJ1-2,CASSSRVGQHYGYTF,TGTGCCAGTAGCAGCCGCGTGGGACAGCACTATGGCTACACCTTC
few,-,TRBV19,13,TRBJ2-2,CASSPEVTGELFF,TGTGCCAGTAGCCCAGAAGTTACCGGGGAGCTGTTTTTT
many,TRBD1,TRBV7-8,14,TRBJ1-4,CASSPLDRDEKLFF,TGTGCCAGCAGCCCTCTCGACAGGGATGAAAAACTGTTTTTT
-,-,TRBV3-1,14,TRBJ2-2,CASSRDGYTGELFF,TGTGCCAGCAGCCGGGACGGGTACACCGGGGAGCTGTTTTTT
few,-,TRBV14,15,TRBJ2-2,CASSQRTGINGELFF,TGTGCCAGCAGCCAGAGAACGGGGATCAACGGGGAGCTGTTTTTT
many,-,TRBV27,14,TRBJ2-6,CASSLVAGANVLTF,TGTGCCAGCAGTTTAGTGGCTGGGGCCAACGTCCTGACTTTC
few,TRBD1,TRBV24-1,13,TRBJ1-6,CATRQGAGSPLHF,TGTGCCACTAGACAGGGGGCTGGCTCACCCCTCCACTTT
few,-,TRBV7-8,16,TRBJ2-7,CASSLEPAGTSYEQYF,TGTGCCAGCAGCTTAGAGCCAGCAGGGACCTCCTACGAGCAGTACTTC
few,-,TRBV6-1,13,TRBJ2-2,CASSLQHTGELFF,TGTGCCAGCAGCCTACAACACACCGGGGAGCTGTTTTTT
many,-,TRBV27,18,TRBJ1-6,CASSFSLPGGAYNSPLHF,TGTGCCAGCAGTTTTTCGCTGCCTGGGGGAGCCTATAATTCACCCCTCCACTTT
few,TRBD1,TRBV11-2,16,TRBJ2-6,CASSSTGAAGANVLTF,TGTGCCAGCAGCTCAACAGGGGCCGCGGGGGCCAACGTCCTGACTTTC
few,-,TRBV15,14,TRBJ2-7,CATSRDGAGNEQYF,TGTGCCACCAGCAGAGATGGCGCAGGGAACGAGCAGTACTTC